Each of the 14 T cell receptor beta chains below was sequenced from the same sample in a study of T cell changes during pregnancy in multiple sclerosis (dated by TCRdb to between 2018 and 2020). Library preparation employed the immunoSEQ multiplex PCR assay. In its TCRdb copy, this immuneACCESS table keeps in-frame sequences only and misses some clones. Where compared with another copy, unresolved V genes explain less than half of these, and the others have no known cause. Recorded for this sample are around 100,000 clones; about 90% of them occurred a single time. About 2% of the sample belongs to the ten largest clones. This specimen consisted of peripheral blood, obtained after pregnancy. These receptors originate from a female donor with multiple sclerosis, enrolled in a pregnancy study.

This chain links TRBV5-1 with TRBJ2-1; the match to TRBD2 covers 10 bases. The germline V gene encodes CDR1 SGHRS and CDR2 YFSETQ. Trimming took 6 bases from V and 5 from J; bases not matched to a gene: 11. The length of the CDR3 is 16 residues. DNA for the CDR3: TGCGCCAGCACAAACCAAGCGGGAGGGCGTCACAATGAGCAGTTCTTC. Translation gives CASTNQAGGRHNEQFF.

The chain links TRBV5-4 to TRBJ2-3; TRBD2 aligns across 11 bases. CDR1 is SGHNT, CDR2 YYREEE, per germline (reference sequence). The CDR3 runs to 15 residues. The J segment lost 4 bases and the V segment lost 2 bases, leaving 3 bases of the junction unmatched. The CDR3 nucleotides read TGTGCCAGCAGCTTTAGCGGGAGGGGTGCAGATACGCAGTATTTT. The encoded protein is CASSFSGRGADTQYF.

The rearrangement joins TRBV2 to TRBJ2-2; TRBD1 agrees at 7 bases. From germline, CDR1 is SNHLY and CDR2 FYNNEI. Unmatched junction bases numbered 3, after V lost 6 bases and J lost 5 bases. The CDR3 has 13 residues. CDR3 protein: CASRLQGTGELFF. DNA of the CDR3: TGTGCCAGCAGGTTACAGGGGACCGGGGAGCTGTTTTTT.

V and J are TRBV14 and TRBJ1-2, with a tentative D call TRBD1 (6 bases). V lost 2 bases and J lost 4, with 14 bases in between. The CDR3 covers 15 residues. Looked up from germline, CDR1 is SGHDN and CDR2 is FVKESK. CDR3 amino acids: CASSQPGAALYGYTF. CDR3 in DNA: TGTGCCAGCAGCCAACCAGGGGCCGCACTCTATGGCTACACCTTC.

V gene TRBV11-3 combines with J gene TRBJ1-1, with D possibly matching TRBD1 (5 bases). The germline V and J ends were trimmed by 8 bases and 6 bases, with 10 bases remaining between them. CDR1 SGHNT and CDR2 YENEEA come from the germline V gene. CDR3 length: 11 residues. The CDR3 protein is CASRQGAEAFF. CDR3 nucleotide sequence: TGTGCCAGCCGTCAGGGTGCTGAAGCTTTCTTT.

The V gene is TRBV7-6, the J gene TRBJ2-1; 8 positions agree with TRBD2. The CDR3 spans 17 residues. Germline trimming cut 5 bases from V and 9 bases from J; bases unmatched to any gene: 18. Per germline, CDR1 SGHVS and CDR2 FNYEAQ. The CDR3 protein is CASSTSGRERVAGEQFF. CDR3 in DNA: TGTGCCAGCAGCACTAGCGGCCGAGAAAGGGTGGCAGGTGAGCAGTTCTTC.

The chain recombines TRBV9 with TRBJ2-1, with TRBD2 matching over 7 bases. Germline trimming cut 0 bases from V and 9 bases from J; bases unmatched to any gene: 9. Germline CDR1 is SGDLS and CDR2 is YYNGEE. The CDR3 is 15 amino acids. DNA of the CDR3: TGTGCCAGCAGCGTAGACCCATCGGGGAGGGGTGAGCAGTTCTTC. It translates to CASSVDPSGRGEQFF.

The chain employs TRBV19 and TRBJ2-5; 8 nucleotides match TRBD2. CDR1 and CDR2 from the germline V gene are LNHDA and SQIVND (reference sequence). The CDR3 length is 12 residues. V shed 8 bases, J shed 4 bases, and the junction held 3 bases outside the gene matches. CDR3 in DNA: TGTGCCAGTGCGGGGGGCGGAGAGACCCAGTACTTC. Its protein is CASAGGGETQYF.

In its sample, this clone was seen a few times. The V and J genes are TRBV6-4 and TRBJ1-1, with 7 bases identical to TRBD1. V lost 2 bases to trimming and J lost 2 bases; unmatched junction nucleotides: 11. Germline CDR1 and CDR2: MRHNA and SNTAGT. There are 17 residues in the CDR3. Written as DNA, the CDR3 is TGTGCCAGCAGTGACGTCAAACGTGGGACAGTTAACACTGAAGCTTTCTTT. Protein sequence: CASSDVKRGTVNTEAFF.

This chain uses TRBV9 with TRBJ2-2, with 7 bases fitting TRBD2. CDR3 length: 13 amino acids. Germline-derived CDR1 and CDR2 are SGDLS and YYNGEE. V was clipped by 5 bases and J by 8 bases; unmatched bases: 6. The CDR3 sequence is CASSRTGRGELFF. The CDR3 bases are TGTGCCAGCAGTCGGACCGGGAGGGGGGAGCTGTTTTTT.

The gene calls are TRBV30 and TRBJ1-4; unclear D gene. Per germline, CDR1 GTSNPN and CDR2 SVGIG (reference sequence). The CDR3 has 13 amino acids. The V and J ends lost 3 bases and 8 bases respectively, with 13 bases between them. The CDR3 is CAWRSELWEKLFF. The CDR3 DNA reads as TGTGCCTGGAGGAGCGAACTTTGGGAAAAACTGTTTTTT.

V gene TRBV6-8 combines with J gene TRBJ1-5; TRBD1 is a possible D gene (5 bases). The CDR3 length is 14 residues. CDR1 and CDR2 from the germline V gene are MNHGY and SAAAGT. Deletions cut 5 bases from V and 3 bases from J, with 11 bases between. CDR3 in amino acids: CASSHRQLNQPQHF. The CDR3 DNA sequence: TGTGCCAGCAGTCATAGACAGCTCAATCAGCCCCAGCATTTT.

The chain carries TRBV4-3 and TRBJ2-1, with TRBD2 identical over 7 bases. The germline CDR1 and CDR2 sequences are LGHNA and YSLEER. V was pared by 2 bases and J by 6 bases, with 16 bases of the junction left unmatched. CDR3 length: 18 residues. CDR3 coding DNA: TGCGCCAGCAGCCAAAGGATAGGGGAGGGACTATCCACCAATGAGCAGTTCTTC. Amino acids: CASSQRIGEGLSTNEQFF.

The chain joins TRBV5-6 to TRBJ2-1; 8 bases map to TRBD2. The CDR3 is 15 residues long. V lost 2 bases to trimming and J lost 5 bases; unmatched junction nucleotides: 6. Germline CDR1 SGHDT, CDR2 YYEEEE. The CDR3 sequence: CASSFRLSGDNEQFF. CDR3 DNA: TGTGCCAGCAGCTTCAGACTTAGCGGGGACAATGAGCAGTTCTTC.